This TCR beta chain was obtained from a study of blood T cell repertoires in COVID-19. Authors' processing steps: Amplified reference gene primers provided the basis for estimating nucleated cell counts. Some clones are missing from TCRdb's copy, which holds only in-frame ones; the method was immunoSEQ multiplex PCR. That table is the source of V, J and clone size, and D and trimming were worked out from the DNA. The sample carries some 87,000 clones, about 92% recorded once. The CDR3 spans 15 residues. V gave up 4 bases and J gave up 5 bases; unmatched junction bases: 7. Per germline, CDR1 MGHRA and CDR2 YSYEKL.

The sequence was collected from a woman aged 55-69 years with active COVID-19. Input material: peripheral blood. The chain recombines TRBV4-1 with TRBJ1-1; 10 nucleotides match TRBD1. The CDR3 DNA follows: TGCGCCAGCAGCCCTGGGGACAGGGGAAAAACTGAAGCTTTCTTT. Protein: CASSPGDRGKTEAFF.